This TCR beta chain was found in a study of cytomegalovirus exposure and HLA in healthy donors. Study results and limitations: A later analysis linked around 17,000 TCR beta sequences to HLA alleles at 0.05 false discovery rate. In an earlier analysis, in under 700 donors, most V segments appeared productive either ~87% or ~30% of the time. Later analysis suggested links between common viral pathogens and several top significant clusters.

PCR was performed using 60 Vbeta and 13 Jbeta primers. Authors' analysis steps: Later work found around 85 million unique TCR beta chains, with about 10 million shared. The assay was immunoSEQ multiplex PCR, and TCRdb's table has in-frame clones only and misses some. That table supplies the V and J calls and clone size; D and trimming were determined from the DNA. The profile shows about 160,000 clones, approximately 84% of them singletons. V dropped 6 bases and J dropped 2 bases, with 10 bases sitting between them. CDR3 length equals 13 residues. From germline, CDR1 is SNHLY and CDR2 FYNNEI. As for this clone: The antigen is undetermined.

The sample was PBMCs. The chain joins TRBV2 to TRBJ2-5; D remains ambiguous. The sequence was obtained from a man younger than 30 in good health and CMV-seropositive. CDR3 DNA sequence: TGTGCCAGCAGCTTGACTGTTCAAGAGACCCAGTACTTC. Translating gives CASSLTVQETQYF.